This T cell receptor beta chain is drawn from a study of shared clonotypes between healthy human individuals. Study-wide results and limits: It was only blood that was sampled, and tissue repertoires likely differ. Rarefaction analysis demonstrated incomplete sorted-subset sequencing notwithstanding large depth. Naive CD4 clonotypes overlapped across a few donors at around 4.7%.

About this clone itself: The antigen is undetermined.

Germline V gene data show CDR1 as SGHAT and CDR2 as FQNNGV. V shed 0 bases and J 6 bases; nucleotides not matched to a gene: 13. This CDR3 has 20 amino acids. CD45RO-negative, CCR7-selected cells formed the naive CD8 fraction, which excluded terminally differentiated effector memory CD45RA+ cells. How the authors handled the data: ImmunoSEQ sequences covered only the junction and lacked quality scores; filtering therefore differed. Only in-frame clones appear in the TCRdb table, and some are missing; sequencing was by immunoSEQ multiplex PCR. V and J calls and clone size come straight from that table; D and trimming were deduced from the DNA. The table shows around 1.9 million clones, with more than 85% occurring only once.

V is TRBV11-2 and J is TRBJ2-2; 13 positions match TRBD2. This TCR was sampled from a man between 18 and 35 years old in good health. Some clones in this sample may be carry-over from other donors' samples. Sequenced sample: naive CD8+ T cells from PBMCs. The CDR3 sequence: CASSLDPGLAGPVPAGELFF. As DNA, the CDR3 is TGTGCCAGCAGCTTAGATCCGGGACTAGCGGGACCCGTCCCAGCCGGGGAGCTGTTTTTT.